Presented here are 18 T cell receptor beta chains from one specimen sequenced in a study of cytomegalovirus exposure and HLA in healthy donors. Primers for the PCR totalled 60 Vbeta and 13 Jbeta. Profiled with immunoSEQ multiplex PCR; TCRdb holds only in-frame clones, not every one. This table holds approximately 150,000 clones, 77% found once. The specimen sequenced was PBMCs. Source of these receptors: a woman aged 60 to 75 in good health and CMV-seronegative.

J is TRBJ1-2 and V is TRBV19, with 7 positions matching TRBD1. Germline CDR1 is LNHDA and CDR2 is SQIVND (reference sequence). The CDR3 runs 12 residues. The V segment lost 8 bases and the J segment 4 bases; nucleotides outside the gene matches: 4. Here the CDR3 reads CASLQGSYGYTF. The CDR3 nucleotides are TGTGCCAGTTTACAGGGGTCCTATGGCTACACCTTC.

The chain employs TRBV28 and TRBJ2-2; 10 bases line up with TRBD2. Per the germline V gene, CDR1 is MDHEN and CDR2 is SYDVKM. Losses at the gene ends were 10 bases for V and 1 base for J; bases not matched to a gene: 6. CDR3 size: 15 residues. The CDR3 sequence: CATRRTSGNTGELFF. In nucleotides, the CDR3 is TGTGCCACCCGCCGGACTAGCGGGAACACCGGGGAGCTGTTTTTT.

The chain recombines TRBV7-2 with TRBJ1-3, with TRBD1 matching over 8 bases. From germline, CDR1 is SGHTA and CDR2 FQGNSA. This CDR3 spans 14 amino acids. V trimming: 4 bases; J trimming: 10 bases; junction bases outside the gene matches: 9. The CDR3 spells CASSSGQALRTIYF. The CDR3 nucleotides are TGTGCCAGCAGCTCGGGACAGGCTTTACGTACCATATATTTT.

The CDR3: CASSFNLAGVREQYF. CDR3 DNA: TGTGCCAGCAGCTTCAATCTAGCGGGAGTGAGAGAGCAGTACTTC. The chain recombines TRBV7-3 with TRBJ2-7; 10 bases map to TRBD2. From germline, CDR1 is SGHTA and CDR2 FQGTGA. The CDR3 is 15 residues long. V lost 3 bases to trimming and J lost 7 bases; unmatched junction nucleotides: 9.

This chain uses TRBV5-6 with TRBJ2-7; D gene ambiguous. Germline-derived CDR1 and CDR2 are SGHDT and YYEEEE. V lost 0 bases to trimming and J lost 3 bases, with 10 bases between them. The CDR3 loop spans 14 amino acids. CDR3 DNA: TGTGCCAGCAGCTTGGGGGCCAGCCGCTACGAGCAGTACTTC. Encoded protein: CASSLGASRYEQYF.

The chain uses TRBV6-5 and TRBJ1-2; no firm D call. Trimming removed 8 bases at V and 3 bases at J, with 13 bases between. The CDR3 extends over 13 amino acids. Germline-derived CDR1 and CDR2 are MNHEY and SVGAGI. The CDR3 protein is CASDIKEYYGYTF. Written as DNA, the CDR3 is TGTGCCAGCGATATAAAAGAGTACTATGGCTACACCTTC.

J is TRBJ1-4 and V is TRBV5-1; no reliable D call. The germline CDR1 and CDR2 sequences are SGHRS and YFSETQ. Deletions cut 0 bases from V and 0 bases from J, with 6 bases between. The CDR3 is 15 amino acids. The CDR3 nucleotides are TGCGCCAGCAGCTTGGTGGCTGCAACTAATGAAAAACTGTTTTTT. It encodes CASSLVAATNEKLFF.

CDR3 loop: CAISGQDRRIGNTIYF. As DNA, the CDR3 is TGTGCCATCAGTGGACAGGACAGGCGAATCGGAAACACCATATATTTT. The chain carries TRBV10-3 and TRBJ1-3, with TRBD1 identical over 7 bases. CDR3 length: 16 residues. Looked up from germline, CDR1 is ENHRY and CDR2 is SYGVKD. The junction had 10 bases not matched to a gene; V was cut back by 4 bases and J by 4 bases.

The genes are TRBV23-1 and TRBJ2-1, with 10 positions matching TRBD2. TRBV23-1 counts as an open reading frame of uncertain function. This CDR3 spans 21 amino acids. Trimming removed 1 base from V and 1 base from J; junction bases left unmatched: 16. The CDR3: CASSQFCLAGARITSYNEQFF. The CDR3 DNA is TGCGCCAGCAGTCAATTTTGTCTAGCGGGGGCCCGAATAACGTCCTACAATGAGCAGTTCTTC.

The chain has TRBV9 and TRBJ2-5, with 8 nucleotides matching TRBD1. Unmatched junction bases numbered 7, after V lost 4 bases and J lost 5 bases. Germline CDR1 SGDLS, CDR2 YYNGEE. CDR3 size: 14 residues. CDR3: CASSIGQGRETQYF. The CDR3 DNA sequence: TGTGCCAGCAGCATTGGACAGGGACGCGAGACCCAGTACTTC. Supplemented by reference TRBV9 and TRBJ2-5, the full variable domain reads DSGVTQTPKHLITATGQRVTLRCSPRSGDLSVYWYQQSLDQGLQFLIQYYNGEERAKGNILERFSAQQFPDLHSELNLSSLELGDSALYFCASSIGQGRETQYFGPGTRLLVL.

This chain joins TRBV6-1 and TRBJ1-2, with 8 bases aligning to TRBD1. J was trimmed by 0 bases and V by 2 bases; bases with no gene match: 2. Germline V gene sequence: CDR1 MNHNS, CDR2 SASEGT. This CDR3 contains 15 residues. CDR3 in DNA: TGTGCCAGCAGTGAACAGGGGGCCGCTAACTATGGCTACACCTTC. Its protein product is CASSEQGAANYGYTF.

This chain connects TRBV10-3 to TRBJ1-1, with TRBD1 matching over 9 bases. The length of the CDR3 is 14 residues. The germline V gene has CDR1 ENHRY and CDR2 SYGVKD. The V and J ends lost 10 bases and 1 base, in that order; junction bases with no gene match: 7. CDR3 sequence (DNA): TGTGCCACGGGGACAGGGCGACCGAACACTGAAGCTTTCTTT. It encodes CATGTGRPNTEAFF.

This clone was found a few times. The chain uses TRBV18 and TRBJ1-3, with D hard to call. The germline CDR1 and CDR2 sequences are KGHSH and LQKENI. V dropped 2 bases and J dropped 0 bases, with 11 bases sitting between them. CDR3 length equals 16 residues. The CDR3 DNA reads TGTGCCAGCTCACCAGGGCAGGCGAGCTCTGGAAACACCATATATTTT. Translation: CASSPGQASSGNTIYF.

This chain uses TRBV4-1 with TRBJ2-7, with 8 bases aligning to TRBD1. The V and J ends lost 4 bases and 3 bases, in that order; junction bases with no gene match: 17. Looked up from germline, CDR1 is MGHRA and CDR2 is YSYEKL. CDR3 length: 18 amino acids. The CDR3 region is CASSPSSPGTGDFYEQYF. CDR3 bases: TGCGCCAGCAGCCCGTCGAGCCCCGGGACAGGCGACTTCTACGAGCAGTACTTC.

The rearrangement joins TRBV13 to TRBJ2-1; TRBD2 matches 12 bases. V was pared by 2 bases and J by 9 bases, with 11 bases of the junction left unmatched. Germline V gene lookup returns CDR1 PRHDT and CDR2 FYEKMQ (reference sequence). CDR3 length: 17 residues. CDR3 bases: TGTGCCAGCAGCTTAAACCGACTAGCGGGAGTCTTAGGTGAGCAGTTCTTC. It codes for CASSLNRLAGVLGEQFF.

The chain employs TRBV28 and TRBJ1-2, with a tentative D call TRBD1 (6 bases). This CDR3 comprises 13 residues. Trimming shortened V by 6 bases and J by 4 bases, and 12 bases separated the two germline ends. Germline CDR1 MDHEN, CDR2 SYDVKM. CDR3 nucleotides: TGTGCCAGCAGACCGACAGGCTCCTATGGCTACACCTTC. Protein: CASRPTGSYGYTF.

This clone was observed a single time. The rearrangement uses TRBV5-4 and TRBJ2-2, with TRBD2 matching over 9 bases. J lost 6 bases, V lost 2 bases, and 8 bases had no gene match. The germline V gene has CDR1 SGHNT and CDR2 YYREEE (reference sequence). The CDR3 runs to 16 residues. Here the CDR3 reads CASSLGPSGTPGELFF. The CDR3 DNA follows: TGTGCCAGCAGCTTAGGTCCTAGCGGGACCCCCGGGGAGCTGTTTTTT.

The chain has TRBV6-5 and TRBJ2-5; 13 bases line up with TRBD2. Germline V gives CDR1 MNHEY, CDR2 SVGAGI. With V trimmed by 5 bases and J by 7 bases, 4 bases remained unmatched. The CDR3 sequence is 14 residues long. The CDR3 DNA is TGTGCCAGCAGTAAAGGACTAGCGGGAGCGACCCAGTACTTC. Translated, it gives CASSKGLAGATQYF.